This T cell receptor (beta chain) was captured in a study of CD8 T cells in ankylosing spondylitis. Findings and limits, study-wide: With a CD8+ phenotype, disease-linked clones were relatively rare in peripheral blood.

In its sample, this clonotype was seen a few times. Its cognate antigen is unknown. TCRdb independently ran MiXCR on the 5' RACE reads; one entry per CDR3 protein. The table has approximately 300,000 distinct CDR3 sequences, 20% seen once. V was cut by 2 bases and J by 5 bases, with 12 bases left in between. There are 15 residues in the CDR3. The specimen was blood, either unsorted or a sorted T cell fraction (not recorded which). This chain links TRBV12-3 or TRBV12-4 with TRBJ1-4; tentatively, D is TRBD1 (6 bases). The origin of this receptor is a male donor with ankylosing spondylitis or in good health (not recorded which). In nucleotides, the CDR3 is TGTGCCAGCAGTTTAAGGGGGACTATAAATGAAAAACTGTTTTTT. Its protein is CASSLRGTINEKLFF.